This TCR beta chain was sequenced in a study of lung T cells in sarcoidosis with Löfgren's syndrome. V was cut by 2 bases and J by 0 bases, with 15 bases left in between. The CDR3 runs 16 residues. Germline CDR1 is SGHRS and CDR2 is YFSETQ. As for this clonotype: It may be a read error: a sequence one base away is much more abundant.

MiXCR, run by TCRdb on the reads, gives a single entry per CDR3 protein. The profile shows roughly 20,000 distinct CDR3 sequences, about 20% of them singletons. The material sequenced was CD4+ T cells from PBMCs. The sequence came from a human donor with sarcoidosis (Löfgren's syndrome or another form), or a control subject (not recorded which). The chain carries TRBV5-1 and TRBJ2-7, with a possible D match to TRBD2 (6 bases). The DNA for the CDR3 is TGCGCCAGCAGCTTAGGAGGGAGTGACTCCTCCTACGAGCAGTACTTC. Residues: CASSLGGSDSSYEQYF.